The present T cell receptor beta chain was sequenced within a study of blood T cells in healthy people across ages. Then a second PCR, running roughly 7 to 11 cycles, was carried out with a sample-barcoded 5' primer and a J-beta primer mix. TCRdb redid the calling of the 5' RACE reads with MiXCR, one entry per CDR3 protein. The sample consists of about 290,000 distinct CDR3 sequences, roughly 26% of them appearing once. V shed 0 bases and J shed 1 base, with 9 bases lying between them. The CDR3 is 15 amino acids. The germline CDR1 and CDR2 sequences are LGHNA and YSLEER. The TCR comes from a woman aged 70-85 years in good health. The genes are TRBV4-3 and TRBJ2-5; no definite D call. Material: blood. CDR3 sequence: CASSQDRASQETQYF. The CDR3 nucleotides read TGCGCCAGCAGCCAAGATAGGGCTAGCCAAGAGACCCAGTACTTC.